This TCR beta chain was found in a study of vaccination and CD4 T cells after COVID-19. Regarding this clonotype: Its antigen is still unknown.

Cultured CD4+ T cell DNA was sequenced using the Oncomine TCR Beta short-read assay. One entry per CDR3 protein, called by TCRdb with MiXCR from the PCR reads. This table holds over 9,000 distinct CDR3 sequences, about 25% found once. CDR3 length: 17 residues. The V segment lost 1 base and the J segment 4 bases; nucleotides outside the gene matches: 4. CDR1 KGHDR and CDR2 SFDVKD come from the germline V gene. The treatment here: roughly 11-day PBMC culture with coronavirus spike peptide pools or control peptides (ViraFEST assay). The input for sequencing was CD4+ T cells from blood, cultured in vitro, taken after SARS-CoV-2 vaccination. This receptor was obtained from a human donor who had recovered from COVID-19. This chain uses TRBV24-1 with TRBJ2-2, with 11 positions matching TRBD1. CDR3 coding DNA: TGTGCCACCAGTGATTTCGGACAGGGGGCGAGCACCGGGGAGCTGTTTTTT. Its protein is CATSDFGQGASTGELFF.